The present T cell receptor beta chain was sequenced within a study of spatial heterogeneity in lung cancer. For the study at large: At a median of roughly 2 years after resection, follow-up PBMC samples were sequenced when available.

Every TCR cDNA molecule bore a unique molecular identifier. TCRdb itself ran the 5' RACE reads through MiXCR, one entry per CDR3 protein. In the table there are around 110,000 distinct CDR3 sequences, over 9% of which are singletons. This clonotype has only a few counts. Unmatched junction bases numbered 7, after V lost 5 bases and J lost 9 bases. CDR1 is SGHNT, CDR2 YENEEA, per germline. The CDR3 spans 15 residues. Time point: blood at routine non-recurrence follow-up after resection. Whole RNA from tumor, nontumor lung or frozen PBMC was sequenced unsorted. The sample in question was PBMCs, obtained at follow-up. The J gene is TRBJ2-1, the V gene TRBV11-3; 13 bases agree with TRBD2. This clonotype was sampled from a male donor with early-stage non-small cell lung cancer. The CDR3, as DNA: TGTGCCAGCAGCAAAACTAGCGGGGGGGTATTTGAGCAGTTCTTC. It is translated as CASSKTSGGVFEQFF.